Following are 7 T cell receptor beta chains from one sample sequenced in a study of cytomegalovirus exposure and HLA in healthy donors (dated by TCRdb to 2017 to 2019). Preparation of the library involved the immunoSEQ multiplex PCR assay. For the multiplex PCR, a mixture combining 60 forward primers for TCR Vbeta segments and 13 reverse primers for TCR Jbeta segments was used. In its TCRdb copy, this immuneACCESS table keeps in-frame sequences only and misses some clones. Where compared with another copy, unresolved V genes explain less than half of these, and the others have no known cause. The sample's table covers tens of thousands of clones. Jointly, the top ten make up over 1.5% of the sample. The sample was PBMCs. The source of these receptors is a woman aged 30 to 39 in good health and CMV-seronegative.

This rearrangement joins TRBV18 to TRBJ2-3; weak D call: TRBD2 (5 bases). CDR1 is KGHSH, CDR2 LQKENI, per germline. V dropped 0 bases and J dropped 6 bases, with 10 bases sitting between them. CDR3 size: 14 residues. The CDR3: CASSPPGLPDTQYF. DNA for the CDR3: TGTGCCAGCTCACCACCAGGACTGCCGGATACGCAGTATTTT.

The J gene is TRBJ1-1, the V gene TRBV18; no clear D gene. Germline V lookup: CDR1 KGHSH, CDR2 LQKENI. The CDR3 contains 13 residues. The germline V and J ends were trimmed by 2 bases and 1 base, with 5 bases remaining between them. CDR3 DNA sequence: TGTGCCAGCTCACCAATGAGGAACACTGAAGCTTTCTTT. Translation: CASSPMRNTEAFF.

This chain links TRBV6-6 with TRBJ2-7; 11 bases map to TRBD1. There are 14 residues in the CDR3. Losses at the gene ends were 6 bases for V and 4 bases for J; bases not matched to a gene: 5. Germline CDR1 is MNHNY and CDR2 is SVGAGI (reference sequence). In DNA, the CDR3 is TGTGCCAGCAGAAAGGGACAGGGGGAGTACGAGCAGTACTTC. Translating gives CASRKGQGEYEQYF.

This chain links TRBV4-1 with TRBJ2-7; maybe TRBD2 (5 bases). V was clipped by 1 base and J by 1 base, with 8 bases between them. The CDR3 has 14 amino acids. Germline V gene lookup returns CDR1 MGHRA and CDR2 YSYEKL. In DNA form, the CDR3 reads TGCGCCAGCAGCCAAGCTAGCCGATCCTACGAGCAGTACTTC. It yields the protein CASSQASRSYEQYF.

This chain uses TRBV28 with TRBJ1-2; D ambiguous. Per germline, CDR1 MDHEN and CDR2 SYDVKM. V gave up 2 bases and J gave up 4 bases, with 11 bases separating them. There are 14 residues in the CDR3. CDR3 coding DNA: TGTGCCAGCAGTTTACAGTCCCTGGCCTATGGCTACACCTTC. Translating gives CASSLQSLAYGYTF.

The chain recombines TRBV29-1 with TRBJ1-2; D gene ambiguous. V lost 0 bases, J lost 6 bases, and 11 bases lay in between. Germline values: CDR1 SQVTM, CDR2 ANQGSEA. The CDR3 runs 13 residues. In DNA, the CDR3 is TGCAGCGTTGAAGAACCAGGAGGCGATGGCTACACCTTC. Its translation is CSVEEPGGDGYTF.

The CDR3 DNA reads as TGTGCCAGCAGCGGGTTGGGACAGGGTAACACCGGGGAGCTGTTTTTT. This encodes CASSGLGQGNTGELFF. This chain connects TRBV9 to TRBJ2-2; TRBD1 agrees at 9 bases. V was clipped by 3 bases and J by 2 bases; unmatched bases: 5. The CDR3 extends over 16 amino acids. Germline lookup yields CDR1 SGDLS and CDR2 YYNGEE.